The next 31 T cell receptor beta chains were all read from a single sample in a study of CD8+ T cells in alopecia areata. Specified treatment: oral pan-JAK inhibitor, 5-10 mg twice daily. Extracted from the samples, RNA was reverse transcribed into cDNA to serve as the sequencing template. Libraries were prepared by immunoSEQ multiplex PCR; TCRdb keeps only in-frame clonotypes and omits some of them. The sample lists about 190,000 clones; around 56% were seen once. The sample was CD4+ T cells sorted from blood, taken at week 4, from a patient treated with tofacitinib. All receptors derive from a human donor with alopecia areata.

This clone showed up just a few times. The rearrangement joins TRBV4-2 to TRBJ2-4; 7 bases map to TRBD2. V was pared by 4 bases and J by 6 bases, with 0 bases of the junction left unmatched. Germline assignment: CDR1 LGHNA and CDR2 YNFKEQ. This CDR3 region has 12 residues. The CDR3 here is CASSRGGNIQYF. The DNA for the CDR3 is TGTGCCAGCAGCCGGGGGGGAAACATTCAGTACTTC.

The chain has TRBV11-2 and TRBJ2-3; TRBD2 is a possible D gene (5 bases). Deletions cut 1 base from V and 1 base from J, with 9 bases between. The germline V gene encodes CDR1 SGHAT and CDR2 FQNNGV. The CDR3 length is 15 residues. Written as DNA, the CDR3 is TGTGCCAGCAGCTTAGCGGGATTACGCACAGATACGCAGTATTTT. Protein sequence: CASSLAGLRTDTQYF. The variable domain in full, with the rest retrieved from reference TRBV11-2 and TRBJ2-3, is EAGVAQSPRYKIIEKRQSVAFWCNPISGHATLYWYQQILGQGPKLLIQFQNNGVVDDSQLPKDRFSAERLKGVDSTLKIQPAKLEDSAVYLCASSLAGLRTDTQYFGPGTRLTVL.

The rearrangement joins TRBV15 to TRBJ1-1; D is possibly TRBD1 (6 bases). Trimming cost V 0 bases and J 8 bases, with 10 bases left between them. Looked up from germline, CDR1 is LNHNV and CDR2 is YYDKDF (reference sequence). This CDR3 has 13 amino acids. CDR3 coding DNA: TGTGCCACCAGCAGAGATCGACAGGAAGAAGCTTTCTTT. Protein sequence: CATSRDRQEEAFF.

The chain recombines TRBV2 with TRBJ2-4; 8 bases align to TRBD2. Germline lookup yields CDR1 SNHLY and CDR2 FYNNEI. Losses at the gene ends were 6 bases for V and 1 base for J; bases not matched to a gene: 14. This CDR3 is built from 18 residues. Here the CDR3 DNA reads TGTGCCAGCAGAAAGGGGCCGGGGGGGCTTGAGGCCAAAAACATTCAGTACTTC. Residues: CASRKGPGGLEAKNIQYF.

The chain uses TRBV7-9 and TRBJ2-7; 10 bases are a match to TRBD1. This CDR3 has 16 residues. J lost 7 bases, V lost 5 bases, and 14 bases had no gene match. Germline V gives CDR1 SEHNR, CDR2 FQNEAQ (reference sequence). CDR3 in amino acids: CASSEILGTGDWEQYF. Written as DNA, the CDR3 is TGTGCCAGCAGCGAGATACTCGGGACAGGGGATTGGGAGCAGTACTTC.

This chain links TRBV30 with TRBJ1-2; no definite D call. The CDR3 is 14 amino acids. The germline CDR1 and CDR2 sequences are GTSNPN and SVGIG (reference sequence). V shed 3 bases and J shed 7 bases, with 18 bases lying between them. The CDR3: CAWSLGRRASGYTF. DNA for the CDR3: TGTGCCTGGAGCCTCGGGAGAAGGGCAAGTGGCTACACCTTC.

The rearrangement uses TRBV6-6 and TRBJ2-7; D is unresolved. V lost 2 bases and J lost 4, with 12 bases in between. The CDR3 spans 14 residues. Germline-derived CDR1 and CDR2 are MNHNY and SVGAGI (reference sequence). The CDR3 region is CASSYGLDSYEQYF. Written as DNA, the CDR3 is TGTGCCAGCAGTTACGGCCTAGATTCATACGAGCAGTACTTC.

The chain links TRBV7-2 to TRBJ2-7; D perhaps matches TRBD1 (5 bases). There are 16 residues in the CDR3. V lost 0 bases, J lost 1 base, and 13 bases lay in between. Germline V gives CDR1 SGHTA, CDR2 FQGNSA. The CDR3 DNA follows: TGTGCCAGCAGCTTAGCCCGGCCAGGGCGGTCCTACGAGCAGTACTTC. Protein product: CASSLARPGRSYEQYF.

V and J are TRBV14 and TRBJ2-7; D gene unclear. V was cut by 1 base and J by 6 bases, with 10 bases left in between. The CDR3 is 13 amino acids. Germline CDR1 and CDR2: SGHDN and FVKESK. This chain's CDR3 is CASSQVRAGEQYF. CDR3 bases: TGTGCCAGCAGCCAAGTCCGGGCAGGCGAGCAGTACTTC. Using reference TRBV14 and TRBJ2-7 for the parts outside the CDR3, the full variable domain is EAGVTQFPSHSVIEKGQTVTLRCDPISGHDNLYWYRRVMGKEIKFLLHFVKESKQDESGMPNNRFLAERTGGTYSTLKVQPAELEDSGVYFCASSQVRAGEQYFGPGTRLTVT.

The CDR3 DNA reads TGCGCCAGCAGCTCCGGGACTAGCGGTTCCCCCACGGACGAGCAGTACTTC. It encodes CASSSGTSGSPTDEQYF. This chain uses TRBV5-1 with TRBJ2-7; TRBD2 matches 11 bases. Trimming removed 3 bases from V and 5 bases from J; junction bases left unmatched: 13. From germline, CDR1 is SGHRS and CDR2 YFSETQ. The CDR3 has 17 residues.

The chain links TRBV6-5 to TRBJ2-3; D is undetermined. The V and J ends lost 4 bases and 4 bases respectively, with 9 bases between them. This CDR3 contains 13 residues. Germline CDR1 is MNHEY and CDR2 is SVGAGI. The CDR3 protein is CASSSREADTQYF. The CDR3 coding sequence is TGTGCCAGCAGTTCGCGCGAGGCAGATACGCAGTATTTT.

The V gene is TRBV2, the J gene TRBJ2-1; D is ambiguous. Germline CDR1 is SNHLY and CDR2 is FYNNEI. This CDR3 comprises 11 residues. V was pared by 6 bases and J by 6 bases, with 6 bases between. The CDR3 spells CASRAFNEQFF. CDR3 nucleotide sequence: TGTGCCAGCAGGGCGTTCAATGAGCAGTTCTTC.

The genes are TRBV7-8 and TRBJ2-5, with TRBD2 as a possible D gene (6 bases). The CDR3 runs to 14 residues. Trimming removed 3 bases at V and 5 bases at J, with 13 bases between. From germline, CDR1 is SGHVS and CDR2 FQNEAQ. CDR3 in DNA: TGTGCCAGCAGCTTCACGGGAGCATCGGAGACCCAGTACTTC. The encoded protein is CASSFTGASETQYF. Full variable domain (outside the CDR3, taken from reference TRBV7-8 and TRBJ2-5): GAGVSQSPRYKVAKRGQDVALRCDPISGHVSLFWYQQALGQGPEFLTYFQNEAQLDKSGLPSDRFFAERPEGSVSTLKIQRTQQEDSAVYLCASSFTGASETQYFGPGTRLLVL.

In DNA form, the CDR3 reads TGTGCCAGCAGCTCCCGGACAGGGGGAGAAGGGGAGCAGTACTTC. This encodes CASSSRTGGEGEQYF. The chain links TRBV7-8 to TRBJ2-7; TRBD1 aligns across 10 bases. The CDR3 consists of 15 residues. The V gene's germline CDR1 is SGHVS and CDR2 FQNEAQ. The J segment lost 7 bases and the V segment lost 4 bases, leaving 10 bases of the junction unmatched.

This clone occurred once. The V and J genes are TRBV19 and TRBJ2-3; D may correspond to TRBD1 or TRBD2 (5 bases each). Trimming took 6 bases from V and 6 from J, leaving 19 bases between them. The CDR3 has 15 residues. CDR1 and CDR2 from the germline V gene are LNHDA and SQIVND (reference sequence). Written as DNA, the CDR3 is TGTGCCAGTAGCAGGACATTCCGAGGGTCGGATACGCAGTATTTT. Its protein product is CASSRTFRGSDTQYF.

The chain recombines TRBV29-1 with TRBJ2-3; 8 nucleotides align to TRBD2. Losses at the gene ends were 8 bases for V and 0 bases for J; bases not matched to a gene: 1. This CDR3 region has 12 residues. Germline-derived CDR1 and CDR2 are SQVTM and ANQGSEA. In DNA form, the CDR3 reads TGCAGCCGGGGGGGGAGCACAGATACGCAGTATTTT. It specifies CSRGGSTDTQYF.

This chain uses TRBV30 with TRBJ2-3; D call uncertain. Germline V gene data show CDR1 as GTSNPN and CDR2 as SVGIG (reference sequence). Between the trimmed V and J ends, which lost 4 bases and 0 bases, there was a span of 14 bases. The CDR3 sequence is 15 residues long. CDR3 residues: CAWTSATRSTDTQYF. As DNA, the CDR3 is TGTGCCTGGACGTCAGCCACACGGAGCACAGATACGCAGTATTTT.

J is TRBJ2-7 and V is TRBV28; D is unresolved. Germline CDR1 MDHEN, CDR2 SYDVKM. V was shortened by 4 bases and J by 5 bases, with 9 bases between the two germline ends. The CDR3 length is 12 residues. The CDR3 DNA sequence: TGTGCCAGCAGTTCCTACCTGAACGAGCAGTACTTC. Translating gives CASSSYLNEQYF.

The CDR3 nucleotides are TGTGCCAGCGGTCAGCGGGGAAACACCATATATTTT. It specifies CASGQRGNTIYF. The gene calls are TRBV6-1 and TRBJ1-3; D gene unclear. Germline loops: CDR1 MNHNS, CDR2 SASEGT. Trimming cost V 8 bases and J 4 bases, with 9 bases left between them. This CDR3 is 12 amino acids long.

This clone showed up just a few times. The CDR3 nucleotides are TGCAGCGTTGAACTTGTGCAGAGGGACACTGAAGCTTTCTTT. Protein: CSVELVQRDTEAFF. The genes are TRBV29-1 and TRBJ1-1, with D unclear. This CDR3 has 14 residues. The germline V gene encodes CDR1 SQVTM and CDR2 ANQGSEA. V dropped 2 bases and J dropped 3 bases, with 13 bases sitting between them.

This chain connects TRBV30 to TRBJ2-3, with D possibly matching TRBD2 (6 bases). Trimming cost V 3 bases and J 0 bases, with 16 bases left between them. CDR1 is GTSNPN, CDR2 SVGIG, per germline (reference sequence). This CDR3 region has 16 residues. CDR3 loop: CAWRRAAGWSTDTQYF. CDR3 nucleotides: TGTGCCTGGAGGAGGGCGGCGGGATGGAGCACAGATACGCAGTATTTT.

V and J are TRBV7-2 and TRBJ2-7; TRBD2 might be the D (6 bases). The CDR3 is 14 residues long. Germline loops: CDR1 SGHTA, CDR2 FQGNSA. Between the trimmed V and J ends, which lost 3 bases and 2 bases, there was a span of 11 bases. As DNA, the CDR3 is TGTGCCAGCAGCTTGAGGGAGCGGGCCTACGAGCAGTACTTC. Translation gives CASSLRERAYEQYF.

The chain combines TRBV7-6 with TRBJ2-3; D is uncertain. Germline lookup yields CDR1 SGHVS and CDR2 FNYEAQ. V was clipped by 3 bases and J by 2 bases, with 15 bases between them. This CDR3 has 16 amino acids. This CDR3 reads CASSFHAGVITDTQYF. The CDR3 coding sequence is TGTGCCAGCAGCTTTCACGCTGGGGTTATCACAGATACGCAGTATTTT.

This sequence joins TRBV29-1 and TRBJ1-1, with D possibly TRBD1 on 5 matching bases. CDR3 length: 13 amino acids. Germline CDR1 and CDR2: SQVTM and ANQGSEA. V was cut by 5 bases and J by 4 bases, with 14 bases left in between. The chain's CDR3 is CSVSGTGGTEAFF. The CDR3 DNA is TGCAGCGTTTCCGGGACGGGGGGCACTGAAGCTTTCTTT.

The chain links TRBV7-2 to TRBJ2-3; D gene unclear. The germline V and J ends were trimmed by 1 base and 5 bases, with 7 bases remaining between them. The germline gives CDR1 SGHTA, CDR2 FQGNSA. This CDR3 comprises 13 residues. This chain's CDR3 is CASSLVTGDTQYF. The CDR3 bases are TGTGCCAGCAGCTTAGTGACGGGAGATACGCAGTATTTT. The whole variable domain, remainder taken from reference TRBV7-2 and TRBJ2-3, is GAGVSQSPSNKVTEKGKDVELRCDPISGHTALYWYRQSLGQGLEFLIYFQGNSAPDKSGLPSDRFSAERTGGSVSTLTIQRTQQEDSAVYLCASSLVTGDTQYFGPGTRLTVL.

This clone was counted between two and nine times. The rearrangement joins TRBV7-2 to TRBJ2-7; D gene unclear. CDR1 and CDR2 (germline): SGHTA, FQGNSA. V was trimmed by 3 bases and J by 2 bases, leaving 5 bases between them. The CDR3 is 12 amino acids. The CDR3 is CASSLSTYEQYF. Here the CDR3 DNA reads TGTGCCAGCAGCTTGAGTACCTACGAGCAGTACTTC. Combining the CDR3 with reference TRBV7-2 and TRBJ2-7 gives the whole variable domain GAGVSQSPSNKVTEKGKDVELRCDPISGHTALYWYRQSLGQGLEFLIYFQGNSAPDKSGLPSDRFSAERTGGSVSTLTIQRTQQEDSAVYLCASSLSTYEQYFGPGTRLTVT.

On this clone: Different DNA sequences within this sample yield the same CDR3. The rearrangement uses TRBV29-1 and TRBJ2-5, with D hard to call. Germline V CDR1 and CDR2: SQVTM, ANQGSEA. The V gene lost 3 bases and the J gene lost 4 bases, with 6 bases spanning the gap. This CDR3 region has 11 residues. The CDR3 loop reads CSVEVGETQYF. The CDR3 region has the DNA TGCAGCGTTGAGGTAGGAGAGACCCAGTACTTC. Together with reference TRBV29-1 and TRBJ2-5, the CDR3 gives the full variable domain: SAVISQKPSRDICQRGTSLTIQCQVDSQVTMMFWYRQQPGQSLTLIATANQGSEATYESGFVIDKFPISRPNLTFSTLTVSNMSPEDSSIYLCSVEVGETQYFGPGTRLLVL.

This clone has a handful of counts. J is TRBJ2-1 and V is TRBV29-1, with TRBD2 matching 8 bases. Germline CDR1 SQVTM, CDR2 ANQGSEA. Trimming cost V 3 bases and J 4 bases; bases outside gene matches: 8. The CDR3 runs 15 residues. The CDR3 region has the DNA TGCAGCGTTGACCCGGGCACTAGCGGTTACAATGAGCAGTTCTTC. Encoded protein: CSVDPGTSGYNEQFF.

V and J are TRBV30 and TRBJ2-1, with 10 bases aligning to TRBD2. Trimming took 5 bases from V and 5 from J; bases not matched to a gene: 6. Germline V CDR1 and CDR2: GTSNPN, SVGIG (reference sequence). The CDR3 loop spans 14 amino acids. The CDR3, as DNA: TGTGCCTGGTACAGGACTAGCGGTCACAATGAGCAGTTCTTC. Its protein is CAWYRTSGHNEQFF.

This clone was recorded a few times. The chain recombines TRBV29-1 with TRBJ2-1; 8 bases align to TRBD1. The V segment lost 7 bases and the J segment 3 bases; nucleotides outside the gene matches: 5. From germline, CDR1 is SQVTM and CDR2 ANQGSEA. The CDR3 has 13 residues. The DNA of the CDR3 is TGCAGCGGGAGGACAGGGCTCTACAATGAGCAGTTCTTC. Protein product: CSGRTGLYNEQFF.

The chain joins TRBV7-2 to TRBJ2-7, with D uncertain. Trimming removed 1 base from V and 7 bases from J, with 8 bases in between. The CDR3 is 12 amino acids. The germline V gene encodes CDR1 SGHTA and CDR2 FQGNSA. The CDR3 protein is CASSLEVGEQYF. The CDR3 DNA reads TGTGCCAGCAGCTTAGAGGTCGGGGAGCAGTACTTC.